Below, 31 T cell receptor beta chains from the same sample are listed, as sequenced in a study of blood T cell repertoires in COVID-19. TCRdb's table, derived via immunoSEQ multiplex PCR, lists solely in-frame clones and lacks some. The sample records fewer than 120,000 clones, nearly 90% being singletons. Sequencing input: peripheral blood. These receptors all stem from a human donor in a cohort sampled during active COVID-19.

V and J are TRBV13 and TRBJ2-6; 12 bases agree with TRBD2. CDR1 is PRHDT and CDR2 is FYEKMQ in the germline V gene (reference sequence). The length of the CDR3 is 19 residues. After removal of 1 base from V and 2 bases from J, the junction contained 6 bases not matched to a gene. The CDR3 loop reads CASSLEGLAGRAGANVLTF. The DNA for the CDR3 is TGTGCCAGCAGCTTAGAAGGACTAGCGGGAAGAGCTGGGGCCAACGTCCTGACTTTC. Based on the CDR3 plus reference TRBV13 and TRBJ2-6, the full variable domain is AAGVIQSPRHLIKEKRETATLKCYPIPRHDTVYWYQQGPGQDPQFLISFYEKMQSDKGSIPDRFSAQQFSDYHSELNMSSLELGDSALYFCASSLEGLAGRAGANVLTFGAGSRLTVL.

This clone was counted a single time. The chain links TRBV19 to TRBJ1-5, with D possibly matching TRBD1 (6 bases). CDR1 LNHDA and CDR2 SQIVND come from the germline V gene (reference sequence). The CDR3 extends over 14 amino acids. The V and J ends lost 4 bases and 4 bases respectively, with 11 bases between them. CDR3 nucleotides: TGTGCCAGTAGTACAACAGGGACGAATCAGCCCCAGCATTTT. Amino acid sequence: CASSTTGTNQPQHF. The entire variable domain, with the rest obtained from reference TRBV19 and TRBJ1-5, is as follows: DGGITQSPKYLFRKEGQNVTLSCEQNLNHDAMYWYRQDPGQGLRLIYYSQIVNDFQKGDIAEGYSVSREKKESFPLTVTSAQKNPTAFYLCASSTTGTNQPQHFGDGTRLSIL.

In regard to this clone: Other DNA sequences in the same sample also yield this CDR3. The V call is TRBV30, the J call TRBJ1-1; weak D call: TRBD1 (5 bases). Germline CDR1 reads GTSNPN; CDR2 reads SVGIG (reference sequence). There are 13 residues in the CDR3. The germline V and J ends were trimmed by 2 bases and 0 bases, with 7 bases remaining between them. This CDR3 is CAWSPGMNTEAFF. CDR3 bases: TGTGCCTGGAGTCCAGGGATGAACACTGAAGCTTTCTTT. The variable domain in full, with the rest retrieved from reference TRBV30 and TRBJ1-1, is SQTIHQWPATLVQPVGSPLSLECTVEGTSNPNLYWYRQAAGRGLQLLFYSVGIGQISSEVPQNLSASRPQDRQFILSSKKLLLSDSGFYLCAWSPGMNTEAFFGQGTRLTVV.

This chain joins TRBV29-1 and TRBJ1-4; no clear D. The CDR3 extends over 15 amino acids. CDR1 is SQVTM and CDR2 is ANQGSEA in the germline V gene. Between the trimmed V and J ends, which lost 5 bases and 0 bases, there was a span of 13 bases. The CDR3 here is CSVSRGSATNEKLFF. The DNA of the CDR3 is TGCAGCGTTTCACGGGGTTCGGCAACTAATGAAAAACTGTTTTTT.

V and J are TRBV19 and TRBJ2-3; tentative D call: TRBD1 (6 bases). The V gene's germline CDR1 is LNHDA and CDR2 SQIVND (reference sequence). Trimming pared 3 bases from V and 5 bases from J, leaving 15 bases between. The CDR3 runs 15 residues. The CDR3 coding sequence is TGTGCCAGTAGTATCTGGGACCGCAGGGGAGATACGCAGTATTTT. Its translation: CASSIWDRRGDTQYF.

This chain connects TRBV5-1 to TRBJ1-1; D may be TRBD1 (6 bases). This CDR3 spans 14 amino acids. Germline CDR1 is SGHRS and CDR2 is YFSETQ. V gave up 8 bases and J gave up 1 base, with 15 bases separating them. CDR3 DNA: TGCGCCAGTCGAACAGGGTATGCGAACACTGAAGCTTTCTTT. The encoded protein is CASRTGYANTEAFF.

The V gene is TRBV10-2, the J gene TRBJ2-1; 9 bases are shared with TRBD2. The CDR3 contains 16 residues. CDR1 and CDR2 from the germline V gene are WSHSY and SAAADI. With 7 bases clipped from V and 5 bases from J, the junction kept 12 bases outside the gene matches. The CDR3 coding sequence is TGCGCCAGCACCAATCGGGGGGTAGCGGGAGACAATGAGCAGTTCTTC. The encoded protein is CASTNRGVAGDNEQFF.

The chain employs TRBV10-3 and TRBJ2-5; 15 bases match TRBD2. V lost 6 bases to trimming and J lost 5 bases; unmatched junction nucleotides: 19. Germline V gene sequence: CDR1 ENHRY, CDR2 SYGVKD. This CDR3 is built from 20 residues. CDR3 bases: TGTGCCATCAGCCTCAACCCGGGACTAGCGGGAGGCGTTCATATTGAGACCCAGTACTTC. It yields the protein CAISLNPGLAGGVHIETQYF.

This clone has a single count. This chain uses TRBV5-4 with TRBJ2-2, with D possibly matching TRBD2 (7 bases). Trimming cost V 4 bases and J 3 bases, with 13 bases left between them. Germline-derived CDR1 and CDR2 are SGHNT and YYREEE (reference sequence). This CDR3 region has 15 residues. Here the CDR3 reads CASSRGGADTGELFF. As DNA, the CDR3 is TGTGCCAGCAGCAGAGGGGGGGCCGACACCGGGGAGCTGTTTTTT.

The genes are TRBV6-2 or TRBV6-3 and TRBJ2-1; D remains ambiguous. The V and J ends lost 0 bases and 1 base respectively, with 4 bases between them. This CDR3 region has 14 residues. Germline loops: CDR1 MNHEY, CDR2 SVGEGT. CDR3 sequence: CASSYSRSYNEQFF. DNA of the CDR3: TGTGCCAGCAGTTACTCACGGTCCTACAATGAGCAGTTCTTC.

The gene calls are TRBV9 and TRBJ2-2, with 10 nucleotides matching TRBD1. Unmatched junction bases numbered 7, after V lost 2 bases and J lost 6 bases. Per the germline V gene, CDR1 is SGDLS and CDR2 is YYNGEE. CDR3 length: 16 residues. The CDR3 nucleotides read TGTGCCAGCAGCGTGGGACAGGGGCAAGGCGCCGGGGAGCTGTTTTTT. Protein: CASSVGQGQGAGELFF.

This chain connects TRBV9 to TRBJ2-3; D is unresolved. Trimming cost V 3 bases and J 4 bases, with 9 bases left between them. Germline assignment: CDR1 SGDLS and CDR2 YYNGEE. This CDR3 region has 13 residues. The CDR3 protein is CASSDTTADTQYF. CDR3 in DNA: TGTGCCAGCAGCGATACTACGGCAGATACGCAGTATTTT.

This clone was seen more than once but under ten times. CDR3 DNA: TGCAGCGTTGGGGGATACAGGCACGACAGGGGGCAGAGCGGGGAGCTGTTTTTT. Protein sequence: CSVGGYRHDRGQSGELFF. This chain links TRBV29-1 with TRBJ2-2, with 10 bases that match TRBD1. Germline CDR1 and CDR2: SQVTM and ANQGSEA. J lost 7 bases, V lost 4 bases, and 18 bases had no gene match. The CDR3 contains 18 residues.

The rearrangement uses TRBV24-1 and TRBJ2-1, with D possibly being TRBD1 (5 bases). The CDR3 loop spans 13 amino acids. V shed 6 bases and J shed 7 bases, with 12 bases lying between them. Looked up from germline, CDR1 is KGHDR and CDR2 is SFDVKD. This chain's CDR3 is CATSRGDQNEQFF. CDR3 DNA sequence: TGTGCCACCAGTAGGGGTGATCAAAATGAGCAGTTCTTC.

This clone was observed once. This chain uses TRBV9 with TRBJ1-4, with D tentatively TRBD1 (6 bases). The CDR3 consists of 16 residues. Trimming shortened V by 0 bases and J by 0 bases, and 9 bases separated the two germline ends. Germline CDR1 is SGDLS and CDR2 is YYNGEE. CDR3 in amino acids: CASSVGGGTTNEKLFF. The CDR3 DNA sequence: TGTGCCAGCAGCGTAGGAGGGGGAACAACTAATGAAAAACTGTTTTTT. Combining the CDR3 with reference TRBV9 and TRBJ1-4 gives the whole variable domain DSGVTQTPKHLITATGQRVTLRCSPRSGDLSVYWYQQSLDQGLQFLIQYYNGEERAKGNILERFSAQQFPDLHSELNLSSLELGDSALYFCASSVGGGTTNEKLFFGSGTQLSVL.

V and J are TRBV5-4 and TRBJ1-1; TRBD1 aligns across 11 bases. In germline, CDR1 is SGHNT, CDR2 YYREEE (reference sequence). V gave up 3 bases and J gave up 0 bases; unmatched junction bases: 7. The CDR3 extends over 17 amino acids. DNA of the CDR3: TGTGCCAGCAGCTCCGGGACAGGGGGATGGATGAACACTGAAGCTTTCTTT. Its protein product is CASSSGTGGWMNTEAFF.

CDR3 in amino acids: CATSRAGGTDTQYF. The CDR3 DNA reads TGTGCCACCAGTAGAGCGGGAGGCACAGATACGCAGTATTTT. The chain links TRBV24-1 to TRBJ2-3, with 8 bases lining up with TRBD2. The CDR3 covers 14 residues. CDR1 KGHDR and CDR2 SFDVKD come from the germline V gene. The junction had 2 bases not matched to a gene; V was cut back by 6 bases and J by 1 base.

A single count supports this clone. V gene TRBV4-1 combines with J gene TRBJ1-5; D uncertain. Between the trimmed V and J ends, which lost 0 bases and 2 bases, there was a span of 14 bases. The CDR3 runs 17 residues. The germline CDR1 and CDR2 sequences are MGHRA and YSYEKL. DNA for the CDR3: TGCGCCAGCAGCCAAGACCCGATTCGAGCACGCAATCAGCCCCAGCATTTT. Translated: CASSQDPIRARNQPQHF.

This clone was seen only once. This chain joins TRBV7-2 and TRBJ2-1; D is possibly TRBD2 (6 bases). Germline values: CDR1 SGHTA, CDR2 FQGNSA. V was shortened by 5 bases and J by 8 bases, with 19 bases between the two germline ends. This CDR3 has 15 residues. The CDR3 loop is CASSGRRGKIDEQFF. CDR3 nucleotides: TGTGCCAGCAGCGGCCGGAGGGGAAAGATCGATGAGCAGTTCTTC.

The chain has TRBV5-1 and TRBJ2-1, with D unresolved. The CDR3 has 13 residues. Trimming left V 3 bases short and J 9 bases short, with 13 bases between. Germline values: CDR1 SGHRS, CDR2 YFSETQ. In DNA form, the CDR3 reads TGCGCCAGCAGCTCTCCCATAGTTGTTGAGCAGTTCTTC. It translates to CASSSPIVVEQFF.

The chain combines TRBV5-1 with TRBJ2-6; 10 bases map to TRBD1. This CDR3 is built from 17 residues. The V segment lost 3 bases and the J segment 0 bases; nucleotides outside the gene matches: 3. In germline, CDR1 is SGHRS, CDR2 YFSETQ. Written as DNA, the CDR3 is TGCGCCAGCAGCTGGACAGGGGGATTCTCTGGGGCCAACGTCCTGACTTTC. Its protein product is CASSWTGGFSGANVLTF.

The CDR3 nucleotides are TGTGCCAGCAGCCAAGATCGGGGCGGGATGGTTCCCGGGGAGCTGTTTTTT. This gives the protein CASSQDRGGMVPGELFF. The chain is built from TRBV4-2 and TRBJ2-2; TRBD2 might be the D (6 bases). The germline CDR1 and CDR2 sequences are LGHNA and YNFKEQ. The CDR3 has 17 residues. Trimming shortened V by 0 bases and J by 6 bases, and 17 bases separated the two germline ends.

The chain combines TRBV18 with TRBJ1-5; D is undetermined. Trimming stripped 2 bases from V and 3 bases from J, with 11 bases between. The germline gives CDR1 KGHSH, CDR2 LQKENI. The CDR3 totals 15 residues. CDR3 residues: CASSPTNFYNQPQHF. The CDR3 DNA is TGTGCCAGCTCACCAACAAATTTTTACAATCAGCCCCAGCATTTT.

V is TRBV5-6 and J is TRBJ2-3; 7 bases line up with TRBD1. The CDR3 runs 16 residues. The J segment lost 1 base and the V segment lost 2 bases, leaving 7 bases of the junction unmatched. The germline gives CDR1 SGHDT, CDR2 YYEEEE. The CDR3 bases are TGTGCCAGCAGCTTATTGACAGGGCGGGGCACAGATACGCAGTATTTT. Amino acids: CASSLLTGRGTDTQYF.

The table lists this clone with a count of one. The V call is TRBV27, the J call TRBJ1-6; tentative D call: TRBD1 (5 bases). CDR1 and CDR2 (germline): MNHEY, SMNVEV (reference sequence). The CDR3 runs 13 residues. Trimming stripped 6 bases from V and 8 bases from J, with 11 bases between. CDR3 bases: TGTGCCAGCAGGATAACCAGGGATTCACCCCTCCACTTT. Encoded protein: CASRITRDSPLHF.

With respect to this clone: The sample contains more than one DNA sequence encoding this CDR3. The chain joins TRBV5-1 to TRBJ2-1, with D possibly matching TRBD2 (7 bases). V lost 0 bases, J lost 3 bases, and 10 bases lay in between. Germline CDR1 is SGHRS and CDR2 is YFSETQ. CDR3 size: 15 residues. This chain's CDR3 is CASSLGGGLYNEQFF. In nucleotides, the CDR3 is TGCGCCAGCAGCTTGGGCGGGGGCCTCTACAATGAGCAGTTCTTC.

The J gene is TRBJ2-1, the V gene TRBV28; the match to TRBD1 covers 10 bases. After removal of 6 bases from V and 2 bases from J, the junction contained 7 bases not matched to a gene. This CDR3 comprises 16 residues. Per germline, CDR1 MDHEN and CDR2 SYDVKM. CDR3 loop: CASRDWTGGTYNEQFF. In DNA form, the CDR3 reads TGTGCCAGCAGAGACTGGACAGGGGGTACCTACAATGAGCAGTTCTTC.

The rearrangement joins TRBV18 to TRBJ1-5, with 7 bases matching TRBD1. This CDR3 has 15 residues. Germline assignment: CDR1 KGHSH and CDR2 LQKENI. V dropped 5 bases and J dropped 0; count of bases not matched to a gene: 4. CDR3 sequence (DNA): TGTGCCAGCTCAACGACAGGGCTTAGCAATCAGCCCCAGCATTTT. It codes for CASSTTGLSNQPQHF.

This chain uses TRBV5-1 with TRBJ2-3; TRBD1 agrees at 8 bases. The CDR3 spans 16 residues. Germline V CDR1 and CDR2: SGHRS, YFSETQ. The ends lost 1 base at V and 2 bases at J; junction bases unmatched: 6. The CDR3 nucleotides read TGCGCCAGCAGCTTGAGGCCGGGACAGGTCACAGATACGCAGTATTTT. This sequence encodes CASSLRPGQVTDTQYF.

The J gene is TRBJ1-2, the V gene TRBV5-1; D ambiguous. Deletions cut 2 bases from V and 1 base from J, with 9 bases between. Germline V gene sequence: CDR1 SGHRS, CDR2 YFSETQ. This CDR3 region has 14 residues. CDR3 sequence reads: CASSLSGLNYGYTF. Here the CDR3 DNA reads TGCGCCAGCAGCTTATCCGGACTTAACTATGGCTACACCTTC.

The chain joins TRBV10-2 to TRBJ2-3; TRBD2 matches at 14 bases. The junction had 2 bases not matched to a gene; V was cut back by 5 bases and J by 4 bases. Germline V gene sequence: CDR1 WSHSY, CDR2 SAAADI. CDR3 length equals 15 residues. The CDR3 reads CASSMGLAGADTQYF. The CDR3 DNA is TGCGCCAGCAGTATGGGACTAGCGGGGGCAGATACGCAGTATTTT.